This section outlines one TCR beta chain sequence together with its context. Profiled with immunoSEQ multiplex PCR; TCRdb holds only in-frame clones, not every one. The table has about 130,000 clones, about four fifths seen once; the top ten hold 12%. This sample is drawn from a study of blood T cell repertoires in COVID-19. Study-wide background: Material from acute and convalescent COVID-19 was sourced from the United States, Italy and Spain. Sample material is recorded as cDNA or gDNA derived from T cells, B-cell-depleted T cells, or PBMCs.

Germline V lookup: CDR1 SNHLY, CDR2 FYNNEI. This CDR3 contains 13 residues. Trimming shortened V by 6 bases and J by 4 bases, and 10 bases separated the two germline ends. This receptor was identified in a man aged 60 to 75 with acute or convalescent COVID-19. Sequencing was carried out using peripheral blood. The V gene is TRBV2, the J gene TRBJ2-1, with D possibly matching TRBD1 (6 bases). The CDR3 reads CASSRTGYNEQFF. CDR3 coding DNA: TGTGCCAGCAGCCGAACAGGGTACAATGAGCAGTTCTTC.